These 18 T cell receptor beta chains were all obtained from the same sample, sequenced in a study of graft-versus-host responses after intestinal transplantation. Assay used: immunoSEQ multiplex PCR; TCRdb lists only in-frame clones, some missing. The table shows some 41,000 clones, with just under 90% occurring only once. Sequencing was performed on PBMCs, taken around 280 days after transplant. These receptors were obtained from a human patient who received an intestinal transplant, so some T cells may come from the graft donor.

The V call is TRBV9, the J call TRBJ1-4; D is possibly TRBD1 (5 bases). This CDR3 region has 15 residues. V was pared by 4 bases and J by 7 bases, with 17 bases between. CDR1 and CDR2 (germline): SGDLS, YYNGEE. The CDR3 sequence is CASSPQGFQGEKLFF. The CDR3 coding sequence is TGTGCCAGCAGCCCGCAGGGTTTTCAAGGTGAAAAACTGTTTTTT.

The gene calls are TRBV18 and TRBJ1-6, with D unclear. Trimming left V 3 bases short and J 6 bases short, with 9 bases between. Germline CDR1 reads KGHSH; CDR2 reads LQKENI. This CDR3 is 14 amino acids long. The CDR3 loop is CASSPLSTNSPLHF. CDR3 sequence (DNA): TGTGCCAGCTCACCGCTAAGCACTAATTCACCCCTCCACTTT.

This clone was observed once. This chain uses TRBV7-8 with TRBJ1-1; D is undetermined. Trimming pared 1 base from V and 0 bases from J, leaving 18 bases between. This CDR3 comprises 18 residues. In germline, CDR1 is SGHVS, CDR2 FQNEAQ. CDR3 bases: TGTGCCAGCAGCTTAGAGGCTGATCCGCCCTATATGAACACTGAAGCTTTCTTT. Its translation: CASSLEADPPYMNTEAFF.

This chain connects TRBV2 to TRBJ2-7, with 10 bases aligning to TRBD2. The CDR3 consists of 15 residues. J lost 5 bases, V lost 5 bases, and 9 bases had no gene match. Germline-derived CDR1 and CDR2 are SNHLY and FYNNEI. The CDR3 here is CASSPPLAGVHEQYF. In DNA form, the CDR3 reads TGTGCCAGCAGTCCCCCGCTAGCGGGGGTCCACGAGCAGTACTTC.

This chain joins TRBV25-1 and TRBJ1-6, with D unclear. The CDR3 length is 14 residues. Trimming took 9 bases from V and 9 from J, leaving 18 bases between them. The germline V gene has CDR1 MGHDK and CDR2 SYGVNS. The CDR3 nucleotides are TGTGCCAGTGGTCAGCGGTCTTTGGGTTCACCCCTCCACTTT. Translating it yields CASGQRSLGSPLHF.

CDR3 sequence reads: CASSWTFEQFF. The CDR3 coding sequence is TGTGCCAGCAGCTGGACTTTTGAGCAGTTCTTC. The gene calls are TRBV7-9 and TRBJ2-1, with D perhaps TRBD2 (5 bases). Germline-derived CDR1 and CDR2 are SEHNR and FQNEAQ (reference sequence). V lost 4 bases and J 9 bases, leaving 7 bases between the germline ends. This CDR3 contains 11 residues.

This chain uses TRBV6-5 with TRBJ2-7, with D hard to call. The CDR3 is 10 residues long. Trimming took off 7 bases at V and 3 bases at J, with 4 bases between the two ends. Germline V lookup: CDR1 MNHEY, CDR2 SVGAGI. The CDR3 region is CASTLYEQYF. Written as DNA, the CDR3 is TGTGCCAGCACCCTCTACGAGCAGTACTTC.

This chain links TRBV6-5 with TRBJ2-5; 15 nucleotides align to TRBD2. CDR1 and CDR2 (germline): MNHEY, SVGAGI. The trim removed 4 bases at V and 7 bases at J, leaving 7 bases unmatched. This CDR3 is 16 amino acids long. CDR3 region: CASSSGTSGGPATQYF. The DNA for the CDR3 is TGTGCCAGCAGTTCCGGGACTAGCGGGGGGCCAGCGACCCAGTACTTC.

V is TRBV7-9 and J is TRBJ2-5; no definite D call. The germline V and J ends were trimmed by 3 bases and 4 bases, with 6 bases remaining between them. Germline values: CDR1 SEHNR, CDR2 FQNEAQ (reference sequence). The CDR3 covers 12 residues. CDR3 residues: CASSFPAETQYF. In nucleotides, the CDR3 is TGTGCCAGCAGCTTCCCGGCAGAGACCCAGTACTTC.

This clone was detected a few times. This chain joins TRBV5-8 and TRBJ1-2; D is ambiguous. Germline V lookup: CDR1 SGHTS, CDR2 YDEGEE. V lost 2 bases to trimming and J lost 3 bases, with 20 bases between them. The length of the CDR3 is 17 residues. In DNA, the CDR3 is TGTGCCAGCAGCTTAAACCGGGCCCCACTCCACTACTATGGCTACACCTTC. This sequence encodes CASSLNRAPLHYYGYTF.

V gene TRBV18 combines with J gene TRBJ2-3, with no clear D. Germline-derived CDR1 and CDR2 are KGHSH and LQKENI. This CDR3 contains 16 residues. With 3 bases removed from V and 3 bases from J, the gap between germline ends came to 16 bases. Written as DNA, the CDR3 is TGTGCCAGCTCACCTACCGACCCACCCACGACAGATACGCAGTATTTT. It yields the protein CASSPTDPPTTDTQYF.

This chain links TRBV5-1 with TRBJ1-6; 7 nucleotides line up with TRBD1. The trim removed 4 bases at V and 0 bases at J, leaving 10 bases unmatched. CDR3 size: 18 residues. Looked up from germline, CDR1 is SGHRS and CDR2 is YFSETQ. The CDR3 is CASSPGYRDSSYNSPLHF. The CDR3 DNA is TGCGCCAGCAGCCCGGGATACAGGGACAGCTCCTATAATTCACCCCTCCACTTT.

The genes are TRBV5-4 and TRBJ1-2, with D tentatively TRBD1 (6 bases). Germline V gene sequence: CDR1 SGHNT, CDR2 YYREEE (reference sequence). This CDR3 comprises 15 residues. V shed 2 bases and J shed 0 bases, with 11 bases lying between them. The CDR3 region is CASSFWSGANYGYTF. The DNA of the CDR3 is TGTGCCAGCAGCTTCTGGTCAGGGGCTAACTATGGCTACACCTTC.

This chain connects TRBV19 to TRBJ1-1; TRBD1 aligns across 7 bases. CDR3 length equals 16 residues. CDR1 is LNHDA, CDR2 SQIVND, per germline (reference sequence). With V trimmed by 6 bases and J by 4 bases, 14 bases remained unmatched. CDR3 protein: CASRKQVGTAGTEAFF. Here the CDR3 DNA reads TGTGCCAGTAGAAAGCAAGTGGGGACAGCGGGCACTGAAGCTTTCTTT.

To note about this clone: A much bigger clone sits one base away, suggesting this may be a read error. The CDR3 sequence is CASTLYEQYF. The CDR3 bases are TGTGCCAGCACCCTCTACGAGCAGTACTTC. This sequence joins TRBV6-9 and TRBJ2-7; no reliable D call. Germline V gene lookup returns CDR1 MNHGY and CDR2 SVAAGI. V lost 7 bases and J 3 bases, leaving 4 bases between the germline ends. This CDR3 is built from 10 residues.

The rearrangement joins TRBV13 to TRBJ2-3; 7 bases agree with TRBD1. With 5 bases clipped from V and 2 bases from J, the junction kept 13 bases outside the gene matches. CDR1 is PRHDT, CDR2 FYEKMQ, per germline (reference sequence). CDR3 length: 17 amino acids. The CDR3 coding sequence is TGTGCCAGCAGCCTCCCACCGGGACAGCGTTTCACAGATACGCAGTATTTT. Translating it yields CASSLPPGQRFTDTQYF.

This sequence joins TRBV2 and TRBJ2-5, with 11 bases that match TRBD1. Trimming removed 4 bases from V and 6 bases from J; junction bases left unmatched: 7. CDR3 size: 15 residues. The germline gives CDR1 SNHLY, CDR2 FYNNEI. The CDR3 sequence is CASSGRTGGGKTQYF. The DNA for the CDR3 is TGTGCCAGCAGTGGGAGGACAGGGGGCGGAAAGACCCAGTACTTC.

Worth noting for this clone: A much larger clone sits a single nucleotide away, making a read error possible. V usage is TRBV6-4 and J usage is TRBJ2-3; 15 positions agree with TRBD2. J gave up 6 bases and V 3 bases, and 1 base lay outside the gene matches. The CDR3 totals 15 residues. The germline CDR1 and CDR2 sequences are MRHNA and SNTAGT. CDR3: CASSEGTSGGDTQYF. Here the CDR3 DNA reads TGTGCCAGCAGTGAAGGGACTAGCGGGGGGGATACGCAGTATTTT.